This T cell receptor beta chain is from a study of shared clonotypes between healthy human individuals. Overall study context: A couple of women and a few men aged 18 to 49 served as donors.

V lost 1 base to trimming and J lost 7 bases, with 3 bases between them. Per germline, CDR1 SEHNR and CDR2 FQNEAQ (reference sequence). This CDR3 has 11 residues. Original analysis: ImmunoSEQ supplied junction-only sequences lacking quality scores, so filtering was different. This table comes from immunoSEQ multiplex PCR, and its TCRdb copy is limited to in-frame clones, with some not included. The V and J calls and clone size come from that table; D and trimming were worked out from the DNA. Here the sample spans around 940,000 clones, about three quarters being singletons. This sequence joins TRBV7-9 and TRBJ2-3; no clear D gene. This receptor was identified in a man younger than 35 in good health. The source material was memory CD4+ T cells sorted from blood. This sample's subset: CD45RA-negative fraction. CDR3 amino acids: CASSLGNTQYF. Here the CDR3 DNA reads TGTGCCAGCAGCTTAGGGAATACGCAGTATTTT.